This TCR beta chain emerged from a study of blood T cell repertoires in COVID-19. Overall study: Researchers got acute and convalescent COVID-19 samples from the United States, Italy and Spain.

Original data processing: The authors estimated nucleated cell counts from reference gene primer amplification. The method was immunoSEQ multiplex PCR; TCRdb's version includes in-frame clones alone and lacks a portion of them. The V and J calls and clone size come from that table; D and trimming were worked out from the DNA. The sample records approximately 300,000 clones, around 87% being singletons. From germline, CDR1 is SGHTA and CDR2 FQGNSA. V lost 5 bases and J 4 bases, leaving 12 bases between the germline ends. The CDR3 totals 14 residues. The sample taken for sequencing was peripheral blood. This TCR derives from a woman in her fifties or sixties with active or convalescent COVID-19. This chain uses TRBV7-2 with TRBJ1-5; perhaps TRBD1 as D (6 bases). CDR3 coding DNA: TGTGCCAGCAGCCCCGCGGACAGAAATCAGCCCCAGCATTTT. It translates to CASSPADRNQPQHF. The entire variable domain, with the rest obtained from reference TRBV7-2 and TRBJ1-5, is as follows: GAGVSQSPSNKVTEKGKDVELRCDPISGHTALYWYRQSLGQGLEFLIYFQGNSAPDKSGLPSDRFSAERTGGSVSTLTIQRTQQEDSAVYLCASSPADRNQPQHFGDGTRLSIL.